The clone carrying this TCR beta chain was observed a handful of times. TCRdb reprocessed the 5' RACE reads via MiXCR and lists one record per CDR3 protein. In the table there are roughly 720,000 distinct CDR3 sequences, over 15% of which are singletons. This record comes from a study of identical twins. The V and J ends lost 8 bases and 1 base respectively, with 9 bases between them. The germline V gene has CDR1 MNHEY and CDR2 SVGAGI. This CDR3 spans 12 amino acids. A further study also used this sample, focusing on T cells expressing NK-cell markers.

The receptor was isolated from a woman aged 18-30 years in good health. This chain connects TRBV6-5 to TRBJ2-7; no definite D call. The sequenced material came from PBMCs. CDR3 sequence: CASRTRSYEQYF. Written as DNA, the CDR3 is TGTGCCAGCCGGACCCGATCCTACGAGCAGTACTTC.